This T cell receptor beta chain was sequenced in a study of OX40 agonist ivuxolimab in advanced cancers. Study-level findings and limits: The average count of expanded clones was higher among CD8+ T cells than among CD4+.

TCRdb's table, derived via immunoSEQ multiplex PCR, lists solely in-frame clones and lacks some. The data show 45,000 to 65,000 clones, with approximately 85% seen just once and around 10% held by the top ten. Turning to this clone: Its antigen is currently unknown.

This receptor was taken from an adult with an advanced solid tumor such as melanoma, head and neck, liver or kidney cancer. The material sequenced was CD4+ or CD8+ T cells sorted from blood, taken in a trial of the OX40 agonist ivuxolimab.

The CDR3 nucleotides read TGTGCCAGCAGTTTATACAGGGGGCAGGGCTATGGCTACACCTTC. This sequence encodes CASSLYRGQGYGYTF. The rearrangement uses TRBV27 and TRBJ1-2; TRBD1 matches 9 bases. Unmatched junction bases numbered 4, after V lost 1 base and J lost 4 bases. This CDR3 region has 15 residues. CDR1 is MNHEY and CDR2 is SMNVEV in the germline V gene (reference sequence).